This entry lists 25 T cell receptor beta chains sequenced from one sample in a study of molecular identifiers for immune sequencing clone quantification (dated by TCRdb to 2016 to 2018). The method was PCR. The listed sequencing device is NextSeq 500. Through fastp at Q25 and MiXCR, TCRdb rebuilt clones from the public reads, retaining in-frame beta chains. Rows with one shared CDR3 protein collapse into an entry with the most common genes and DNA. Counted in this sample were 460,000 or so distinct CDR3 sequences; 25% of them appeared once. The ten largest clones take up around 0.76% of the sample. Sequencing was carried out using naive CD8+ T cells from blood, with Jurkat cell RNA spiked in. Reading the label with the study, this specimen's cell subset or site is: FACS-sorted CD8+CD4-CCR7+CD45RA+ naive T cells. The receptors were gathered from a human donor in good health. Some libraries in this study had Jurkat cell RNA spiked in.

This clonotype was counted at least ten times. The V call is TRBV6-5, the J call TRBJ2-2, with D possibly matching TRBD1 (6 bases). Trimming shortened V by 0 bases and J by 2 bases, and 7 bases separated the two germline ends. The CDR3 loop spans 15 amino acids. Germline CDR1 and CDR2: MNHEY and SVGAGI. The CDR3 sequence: CASSYSGGNTGELFF. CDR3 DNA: TGTGCCAGCAGTTACTCAGGGGGTAACACCGGGGAGCTGTTTTTT.

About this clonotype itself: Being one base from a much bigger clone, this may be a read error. The CDR3 region is CASRQAIQDYNEQFF. CDR3 DNA sequence: TGCGCCAGCCGCCAAGCGATCCAGGACTACAATGAGCAGTTCTTC. This chain joins TRBV4-1 and TRBJ2-1; D is undetermined. Germline CDR1 and CDR2: MGHRA and YSYEKL. This CDR3 region has 15 residues.

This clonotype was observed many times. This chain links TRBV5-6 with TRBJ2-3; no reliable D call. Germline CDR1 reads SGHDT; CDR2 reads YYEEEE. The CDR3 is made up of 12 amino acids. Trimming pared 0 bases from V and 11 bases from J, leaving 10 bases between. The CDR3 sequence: CASSLGNNEQYF. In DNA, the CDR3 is TGTGCCAGCAGCTTGGGGAATAACGAGCAGTATTTT.

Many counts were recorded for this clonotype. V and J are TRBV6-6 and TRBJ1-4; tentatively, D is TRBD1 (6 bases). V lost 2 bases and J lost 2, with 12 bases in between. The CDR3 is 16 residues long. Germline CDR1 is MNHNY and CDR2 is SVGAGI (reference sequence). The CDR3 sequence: CASSYRGDSTNEKLFF. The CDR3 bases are TGTGCCAGCAGTTACAGGGGGGATAGCACTAATGAAAAACTGTTTTTT.

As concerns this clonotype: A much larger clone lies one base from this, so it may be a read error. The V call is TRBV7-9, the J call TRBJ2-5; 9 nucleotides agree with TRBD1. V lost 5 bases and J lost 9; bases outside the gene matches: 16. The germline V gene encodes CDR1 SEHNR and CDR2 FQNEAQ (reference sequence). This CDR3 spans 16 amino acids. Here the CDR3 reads CASSPPGTGIWEAQYF. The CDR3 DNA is TGTGCCAGCAGCCCCCCCGGGACAGGGATTTGGGAGGCCCAGTACTTC.

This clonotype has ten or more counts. CDR3 region: CASSSEDRVGTEAFF. In DNA form, the CDR3 reads TGTGCCAGCAGCTCAGAAGACAGGGTTGGCACTGAAGCTTTCTTT. The genes are TRBV7-9 and TRBJ1-1; 7 bases are a match to TRBD1. Trimming took 4 bases from V and 4 from J; bases not matched to a gene: 9. CDR3 length equals 15 residues. Germline lookup yields CDR1 SEHNR and CDR2 FQNEAQ (reference sequence).

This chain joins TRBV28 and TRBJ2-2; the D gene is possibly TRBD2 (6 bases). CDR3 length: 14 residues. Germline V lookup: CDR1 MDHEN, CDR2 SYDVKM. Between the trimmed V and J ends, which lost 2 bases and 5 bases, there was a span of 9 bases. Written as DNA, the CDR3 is TGTGCCAGCAGTTTACGGGGGAAGACCGGGGAGCTGTTTTTT. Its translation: CASSLRGKTGELFF.

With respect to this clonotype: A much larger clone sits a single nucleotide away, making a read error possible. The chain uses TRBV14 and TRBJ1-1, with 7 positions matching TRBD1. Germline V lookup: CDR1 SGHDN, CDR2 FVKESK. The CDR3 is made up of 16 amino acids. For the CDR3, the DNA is TGTGCCGGCAGCGCGGACAGGTTTACCTTGAACACTGAAGCTTTCTTT. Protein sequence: CAGSADRFTLNTEAFF.

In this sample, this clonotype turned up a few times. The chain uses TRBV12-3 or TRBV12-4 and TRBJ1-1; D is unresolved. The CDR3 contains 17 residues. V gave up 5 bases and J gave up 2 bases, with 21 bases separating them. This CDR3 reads CASSPPTGRLGNTEAFF. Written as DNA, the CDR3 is TGTGCCAGCAGTCCCCCAACCGGGCGCCTGGGAAACACTGAAGCTTTCTTT.

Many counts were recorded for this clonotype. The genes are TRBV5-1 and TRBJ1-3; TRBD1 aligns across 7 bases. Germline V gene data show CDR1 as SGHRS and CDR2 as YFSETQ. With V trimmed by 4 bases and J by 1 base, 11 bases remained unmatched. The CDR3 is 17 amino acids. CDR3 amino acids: CASSLGGTVASGNTIYF. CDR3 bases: TGCGCCAGCAGCCTAGGAGGGACAGTGGCGTCTGGAAACACCATATATTTT.

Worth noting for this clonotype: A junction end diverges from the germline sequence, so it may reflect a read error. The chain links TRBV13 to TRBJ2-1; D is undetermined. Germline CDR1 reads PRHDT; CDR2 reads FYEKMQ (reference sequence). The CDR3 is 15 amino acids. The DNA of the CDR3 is TGTGCCAGCCGCCCCAGCCCGGGCCCTTACAATGCGCAGTTCTTC. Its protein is CASRPSPGPYNAQFF.

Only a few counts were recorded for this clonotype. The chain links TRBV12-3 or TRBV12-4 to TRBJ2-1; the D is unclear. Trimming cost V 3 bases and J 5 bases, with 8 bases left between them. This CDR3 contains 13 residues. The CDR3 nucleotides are TGTGCCAGCAGTTTGGTCTTGCACAATGAGCAGTTCTTC. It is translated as CASSLVLHNEQFF.

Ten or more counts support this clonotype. CDR3 nucleotides: TGCAGCGCCACGGGACAGAACACCGGGGAGCTGTTTTTT. Translation: CSATGQNTGELFF. This chain links TRBV29-1 with TRBJ2-2; D might be TRBD1 (6 bases). CDR1 and CDR2 from the germline V gene are SQVTM and ANQGSEA. This CDR3 comprises 13 residues. The ends were cut back, 7 bases at V and 1 base at J, with 10 bases in the middle.

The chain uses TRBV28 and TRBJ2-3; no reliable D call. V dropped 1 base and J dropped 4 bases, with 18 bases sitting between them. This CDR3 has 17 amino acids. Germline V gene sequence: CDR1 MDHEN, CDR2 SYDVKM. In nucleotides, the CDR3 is TGTGCCAGCAGTTTATTTCGCCAGCGAATGGTCGCAGATACGCAGTATTTT. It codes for CASSLFRQRMVADTQYF. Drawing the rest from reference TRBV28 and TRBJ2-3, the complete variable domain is DVKVTQSSRYLVKRTGEKVFLECVQDMDHENMFWYRQDPGLGLRLIYFSYDVKMKEKGDIPEGYSVSREKKERFSLILESASTNQTSMYLCASSLFRQRMVADTQYFGPGTRLTVL.

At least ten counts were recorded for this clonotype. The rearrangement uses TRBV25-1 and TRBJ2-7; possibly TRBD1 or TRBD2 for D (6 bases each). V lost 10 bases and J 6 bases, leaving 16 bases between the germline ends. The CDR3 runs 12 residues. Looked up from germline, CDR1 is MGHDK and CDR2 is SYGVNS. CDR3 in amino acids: CATVWGAGEQYF. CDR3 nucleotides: TGTGCCACCGTCTGGGGGGCGGGCGAGCAGTACTTC.

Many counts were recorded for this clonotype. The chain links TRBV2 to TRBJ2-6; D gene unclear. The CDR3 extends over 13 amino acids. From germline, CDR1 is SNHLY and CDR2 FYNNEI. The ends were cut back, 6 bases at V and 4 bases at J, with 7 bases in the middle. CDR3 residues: CASRPSGANVLTF. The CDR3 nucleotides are TGTGCCAGCAGGCCCTCCGGGGCCAACGTCCTGACTTTC.

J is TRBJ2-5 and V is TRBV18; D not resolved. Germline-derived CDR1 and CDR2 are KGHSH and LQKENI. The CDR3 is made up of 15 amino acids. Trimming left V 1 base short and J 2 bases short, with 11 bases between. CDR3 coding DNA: TGTGCCAGCTCACCACTAGACACTGGTCAAGAGACCCAGTACTTC. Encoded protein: CASSPLDTGQETQYF.

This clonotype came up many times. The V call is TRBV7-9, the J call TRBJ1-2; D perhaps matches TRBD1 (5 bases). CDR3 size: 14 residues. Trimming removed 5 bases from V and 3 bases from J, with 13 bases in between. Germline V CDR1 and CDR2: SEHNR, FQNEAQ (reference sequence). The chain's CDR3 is CASSETGTHYGYTF. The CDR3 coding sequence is TGTGCCAGCAGCGAAACAGGAACTCACTATGGCTACACCTTC. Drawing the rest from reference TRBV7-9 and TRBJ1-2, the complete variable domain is DTGVSQNPRHKITKRGQNVTFRCDPISEHNRLYWYRQTLGQGPEFLTYFQNEAQLEKSRLLSDRFSAERPKGSFSTLEIQRTEQGDSAMYLCASSETGTHYGYTFGSGTRLTVV.

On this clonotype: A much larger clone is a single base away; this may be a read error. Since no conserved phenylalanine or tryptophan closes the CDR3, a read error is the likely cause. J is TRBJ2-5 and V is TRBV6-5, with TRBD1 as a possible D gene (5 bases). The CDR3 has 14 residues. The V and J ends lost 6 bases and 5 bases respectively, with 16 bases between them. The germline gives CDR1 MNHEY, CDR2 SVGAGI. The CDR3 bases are TGTGCCAGCAGCCACGAACAGGTCCGGGAGACCCAGTACCTC. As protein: CASSHEQVRETQYL.

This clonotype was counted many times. The CDR3 DNA reads TGTGCCAGCAAGGAGGTGGGGGCAAGCACAGATACGCAGTATTTT. Residues: CASKEVGASTDTQYF. The rearrangement uses TRBV2 and TRBJ2-3; D is possibly TRBD1 (6 bases). Germline loops: CDR1 SNHLY, CDR2 FYNNEI. This CDR3 has 15 residues. V shed 7 bases and J shed 0 bases, with 14 bases lying between them.

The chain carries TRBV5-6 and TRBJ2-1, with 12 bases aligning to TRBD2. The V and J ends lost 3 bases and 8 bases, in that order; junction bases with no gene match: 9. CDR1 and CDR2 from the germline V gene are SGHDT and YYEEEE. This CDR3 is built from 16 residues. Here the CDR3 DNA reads TGTGCCAGCAGCTCCGTGCCTAGCGGGGGGGGGGATGAGCAGTTCTTC. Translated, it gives CASSSVPSGGGDEQFF. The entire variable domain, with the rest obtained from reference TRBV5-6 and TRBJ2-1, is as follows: DAGVTQSPTHLIKTRGQQVTLRCSPKSGHDTVSWYQQALGQGPQFIFQYYEEEERQRGNFPDRFSGHQFPNYSSELNVNALLLGDSALYLCASSSVPSGGGDEQFFGPGTRLTVL.

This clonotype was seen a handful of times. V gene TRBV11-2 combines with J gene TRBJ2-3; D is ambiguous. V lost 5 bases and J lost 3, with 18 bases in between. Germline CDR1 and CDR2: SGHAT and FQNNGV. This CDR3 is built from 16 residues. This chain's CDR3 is CASSPPLVGWTDTQYF. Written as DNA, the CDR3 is TGTGCCAGCAGCCCCCCCTTAGTGGGGTGGACAGATACGCAGTATTTT. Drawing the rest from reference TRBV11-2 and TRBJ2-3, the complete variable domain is EAGVAQSPRYKIIEKRQSVAFWCNPISGHATLYWYQQILGQGPKLLIQFQNNGVVDDSQLPKDRFSAERLKGVDSTLKIQPAKLEDSAVYLCASSPPLVGWTDTQYFGPGTRLTVL.

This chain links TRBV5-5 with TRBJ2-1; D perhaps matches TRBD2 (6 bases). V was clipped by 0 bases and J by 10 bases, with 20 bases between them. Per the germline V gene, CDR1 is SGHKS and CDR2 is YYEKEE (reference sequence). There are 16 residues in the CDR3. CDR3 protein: CASSLDHAGAGREQFF. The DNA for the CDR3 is TGTGCCAGCAGCTTGGATCATGCTGGCGCGGGAAGAGAGCAGTTCTTC.

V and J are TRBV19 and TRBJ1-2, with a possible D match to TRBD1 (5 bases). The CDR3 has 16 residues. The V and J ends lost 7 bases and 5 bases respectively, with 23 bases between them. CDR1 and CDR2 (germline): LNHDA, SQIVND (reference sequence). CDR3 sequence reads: CASTSSGTPPLYGYTF. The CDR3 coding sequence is TGTGCCAGTACCTCATCGGGGACCCCGCCCCTATATGGCTACACCTTC.

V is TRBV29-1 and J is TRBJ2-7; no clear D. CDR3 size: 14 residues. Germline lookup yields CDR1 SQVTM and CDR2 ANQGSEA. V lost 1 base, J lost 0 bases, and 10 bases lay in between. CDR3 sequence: CSVEGAWSSYEQYF. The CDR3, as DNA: TGCAGCGTTGAAGGGGCCTGGAGCTCCTACGAGCAGTACTTC.